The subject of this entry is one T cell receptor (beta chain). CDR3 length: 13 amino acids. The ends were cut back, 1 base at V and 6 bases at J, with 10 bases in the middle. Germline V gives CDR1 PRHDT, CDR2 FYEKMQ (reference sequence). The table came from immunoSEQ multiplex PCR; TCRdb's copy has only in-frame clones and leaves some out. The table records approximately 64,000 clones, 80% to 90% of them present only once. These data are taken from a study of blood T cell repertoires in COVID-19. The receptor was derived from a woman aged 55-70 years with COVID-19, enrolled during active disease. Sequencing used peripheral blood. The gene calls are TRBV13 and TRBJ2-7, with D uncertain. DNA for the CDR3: TGTGCCAGCAGCTTAGTTGCTAGTCCCGAGCAGTACTTC. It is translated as CASSLVASPEQYF.